This is a list of T cell receptor beta chains from one sample in a study of cytomegalovirus exposure and HLA in healthy donors. Using immunoSEQ multiplex PCR, the repertoire was profiled, and TCRdb retains in-frame clones only, with some absent. The top ten clones hold around 2% of a sample with some 140,000 clones, around 77% of them seen once. Sequencing was done on a sample of PBMCs. These receptor sequences come from a man aged 25-45 years in good health and CMV-seronegative. CDR3s include the opening cysteine and the closing phenylalanine or tryptophan. Fields, in order: clone size, D gene, J gene, CDR3 length, V gene, CDR3 DNA, CDR3 protein. D genes are given only for firm matches. The size field is filled for only some rows; it gives once, few, many or a size class.

- TRBD1 TRBJ1-1 14 TRBV5-1 TGCGCCAGCAGCTTACAAGGACAGGGGGTTCGGGCTTTCTTT CASSLQGQGVRAFF
- - TRBJ1-4 18 TRBV9 TGTGCCAGCAGCCACTCCGACAGGCCCAAGGAGGCTAATGAAAAACTGTTTTTT CASSHSDRPKEANEKLFF
few - TRBJ2-7 14 TRBV2 TGTGCCAGCAGTGAGTCCAGGGTTCGCTACGAGCAGTACTTC CASSESRVRYEQYF
many TRBD2 TRBJ2-5 16 TRBV2 TGTGCCAGCAGGGAGGGGACTAGCGGGAGGCGGGAGACCCAGTACTTC CASREGTSGRRETQYF
- TRBD2 TRBJ2-1 13 TRBV6-6 TGTGCCAGCAGTTACGGGAGGGAGAATGAGCAGTTCTTC CASSYGRENEQFF
- TRBD1 TRBJ1-1 15 TRBV7-9 TGTGCCAGCAGCTACGCCGACAGGGCGAACACTGAAGCTTTCTTT CASSYADRANTEAFF
- TRBD2 TRBJ2-2 16 TRBV6-4 TGTGCCAGCAGTGAGACGCCTAGCGGGGGCACCGGGGAGCTGTTTTTT CASSETPSGGTGELFF
- TRBD2 TRBJ2-3 15 TRBV19 TGTGCCAGTAGTGCGACTAGCGGGAACGCAGATACGCAGTATTTT CASSATSGNADTQYF
few TRBD2 TRBJ2-1 16 TRBV11-2 TGTGCCAGCAGCTTAGAGGCGGGGGGGGGTATAAATGAGCAGTTCTTC CASSLEAGGGINEQFF
- - TRBJ2-5 15 TRBV6-1 TGTGCCAGCAGGGGGAATAGACAGGACCAAGAGACCCAGTACTTC CASRGNRQDQETQYF
- - TRBJ2-7 14 TRBV4-1 TGCGCCAGCAGCTACGAGAGACTCTCCTACGAGCAGTACTTC CASSYERLSYEQYF
- - TRBJ2-6 13 TRBV27 TGTGCCAGCGGCTTCCCCCAGGGGGGCGAACTGACTTTC CASGFPQGGELTF
- - TRBJ2-2 15 TRBV15 TGTGCCACCAACCTGGGGGGGGCTAACACCGGGGAGCTGTTTTTT CATNLGGANTGELFF
- - TRBJ2-7 16 TRBV2 TGTGCCAGCAGTGAAACTGACCCCGACAGTAGCTACGAGCAGTACTTC CASSETDPDSSYEQYF
- TRBD1 TRBJ2-2 14 TRBV29-1 TGCAGCGTTGAAGGGACAGGGGTAGCCGGGGAGCTGTTTTTT CSVEGTGVAGELFF
- - TRBJ1-1 12 TRBV7-9 TGTGCCAGCAGCTTCGAGGACACTGAAGCTTTCTTT CASSFEDTEAFF
- TRBD1 TRBJ2-2 19 TRBV28 TGTGCCAGCAGTTCCCCCGGGACAGGGGGCGCCCCAGGCACCGGGGAGCTGTTTTTT CASSSPGTGGAPGTGELFF
- TRBD1 TRBJ2-3 18 TRBV11-2 TGTGCCAGCAGCTTAGATCGTGGGACAGGGGGATTAACAGATACGCAGTATTTT CASSLDRGTGGLTDTQYF
- TRBD2 TRBJ2-7 15 TRBV11-1 TGTGCCAGCAGCTTTGCGGGAGCGAGATCCTACGAGCAGTACTTC CASSFAGARSYEQYF
- TRBD2 TRBJ2-2 16 TRBV11-3 TGTGCCAGCAGCCCACGGACTAGCGGGGGCACCGGGGAGCTGTTTTTT CASSPRTSGGTGELFF
- - TRBJ1-5 14 TRBV9 TGTGCCAGCAGCGCCTCGGGATTTAATCAGCCCCAGCATTTT CASSASGFNQPQHF
- - TRBJ2-3 16 TRBV21-1 TGTGCCAGCAGCAAAGGTACGGAAGGGGGCACAGATACGCAGTATTTT CASSKGTEGGTDTQYF
- TRBD2 TRBJ2-3 17 TRBV5-5 TGTGCCAGCAGCTTTGGACCCGCGGGAGGGGGGACAGATACGCAGTATTTT CASSFGPAGGGTDTQYF
- TRBD1 TRBJ2-5 15 TRBV10-3 TGTGCCATCAGTGATGGGGACAGGGGCCAGGAGACCCAGTACTTC CAISDGDRGQETQYF
- TRBD1 TRBJ2-7 14 TRBV18 TGTGCCAGCTCCCCCGGGACAGGGCTTCTCGAGCAGTACTTC CASSPGTGLLEQYF
few TRBD2 TRBJ2-3 23 TRBV19 TGTGCCAGTAGTCCCCCCGCAAGTGGGCGGGCGGGACTAGCGGGAGGATCCACAGATACGCAGTATTTT CASSPPASGRAGLAGGSTDTQYF
once TRBD2 TRBJ2-7 14 TRBV7-9 TGTGCCAGCAGCTCCGGACTAGCGGGCTACGAGCAGTACTTC CASSSGLAGYEQYF
few - TRBJ2-3 16 TRBV4-2 TGTGCCAGCAGCCAATCCCAGGGGAGGGGGAGGGATACGCAGTATTTT CASSQSQGRGRDTQYF
- - TRBJ2-3 11 TRBV20-1 TGCAGTGCTAGGGAGCCAGATACGCAGTATTTT CSAREPDTQYF
- TRBD1 TRBJ1-5 15 TRBV6-5 TGTGCCAGCAGTCCCAGGGACAGATTAAATCAGCCCCAGCATTTT CASSPRDRLNQPQHF
- - TRBJ2-3 14 TRBV11-2 TGTGCCAGCAGCTCCCTCTCTAGCACAGATACGCAGTATTTT CASSSLSSTDTQYF
- - TRBJ1-2 13 TRBV30 TGTGCCTGGATTGGGGAGCCCAACTATGGCTACACCTTC CAWIGEPNYGYTF
- TRBD2 TRBJ2-1 16 TRBV27 TGTGCCAGCAGTTTAGGGCTAGCGGCCTCCTACAATGAGCAGTTCTTC CASSLGLAASYNEQFF
- - TRBJ2-1 14 TRBV7-3 TGTGCCAGCAGCCGAAAAGTATGGGGGGATGAGCAGTTCTTC CASSRKVWGDEQFF
few - TRBJ1-5 16 TRBV28 TGTGCCAGCAGCTCCCTCCAGGGGAATAGCAATCAGCCCCAGCATTTT CASSSLQGNSNQPQHF
- TRBD1 TRBJ1-2 16 TRBV5-1 TGCGCCAGCAGCCCCGGACAGGGGGCATATAACTATGGCTACACCTTC CASSPGQGAYNYGYTF
- TRBD2 TRBJ2-7 13 TRBV5-4 TGTGCCAGCACCATCGGACTAGGAGGCGAGCAGTACTTC CASTIGLGGEQYF
- - TRBJ1-1 12 TRBV7-2 TGTGCCAGCAGCCCAAGGAGGGGAGAAGCTTTCTTT CASSPRRGEAFF
- TRBD2 TRBJ2-1 15 TRBV7-2 TGTGCCAGCAGCTTTCTAGCGGGAGATTCCAATGAGCAGTTCTTC CASSFLAGDSNEQFF